This T cell receptor beta chain stems from a study of T cells in Graves' hyperthyroidism and ophthalmopathy. About the research overall: Peripheral blood collection took place at initial diagnosis, before any treatment. Study-wide results and caveats: The model foresaw ophthalmopathy a median roughly 6.5 months prior to onset. A model of 13 V-J features distinguished ophthalmopathy from stable hyperthyroidism.

Patients counted as stable if ophthalmopathy did not develop within 18 months. TCR beta CDR3 regions were amplified from RNA. TCR CDR3 underwent first-round RT-PCR with the HTBI primer set. Each CDR3 protein gets one entry after TCRdb re-called the multiplex PCR reads with MiXCR. The repertoire holds over 300,000 distinct CDR3 sequences, with approximately 15% as singletons. This clonotype was seen ten or more times. Its antigen is not identified. The TCR sequence derives from an older woman with Graves' hyperthyroidism. What was sequenced was blood.

CDR3 sequence (DNA): TGCAGTGCAACTACAGGAAGCTCCTACAATGAGCAGTTCTTC. This sequence encodes CSATTGSSYNEQFF. The gene calls are TRBV20-1 and TRBJ2-1, with D possibly matching TRBD1 (5 bases). V was shortened by 6 bases and J by 0 bases, with 12 bases between the two germline ends. The germline V gene has CDR1 DFQATT and CDR2 SNEGSKA (reference sequence). The CDR3 extends over 14 amino acids.